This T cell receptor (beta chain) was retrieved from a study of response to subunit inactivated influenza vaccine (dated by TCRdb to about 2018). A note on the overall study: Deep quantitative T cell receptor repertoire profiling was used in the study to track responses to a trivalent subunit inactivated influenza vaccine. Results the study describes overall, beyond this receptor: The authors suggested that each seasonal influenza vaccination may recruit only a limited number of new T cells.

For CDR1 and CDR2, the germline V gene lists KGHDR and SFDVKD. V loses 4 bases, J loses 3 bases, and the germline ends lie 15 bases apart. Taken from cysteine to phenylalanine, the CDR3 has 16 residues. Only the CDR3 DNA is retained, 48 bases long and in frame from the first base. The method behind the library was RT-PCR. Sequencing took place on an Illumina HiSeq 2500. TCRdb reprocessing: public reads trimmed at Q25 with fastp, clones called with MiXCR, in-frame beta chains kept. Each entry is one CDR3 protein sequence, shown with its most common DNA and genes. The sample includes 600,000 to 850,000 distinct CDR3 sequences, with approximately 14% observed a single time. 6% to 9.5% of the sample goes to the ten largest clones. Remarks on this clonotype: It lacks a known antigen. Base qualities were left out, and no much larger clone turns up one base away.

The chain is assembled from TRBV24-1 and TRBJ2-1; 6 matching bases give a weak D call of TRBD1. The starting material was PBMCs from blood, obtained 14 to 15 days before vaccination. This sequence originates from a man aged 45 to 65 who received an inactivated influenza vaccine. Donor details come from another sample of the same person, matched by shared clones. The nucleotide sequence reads TGTGCCACCAGTGAATCCCGGACAGACGTCTACAATGAGCAGTTCTTC. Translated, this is CATSESRTDVYNEQFF.